The entry below describes one T cell receptor beta chain. This specimen comes from a study of brain T cells in children with intractable seizures. This table comes from immunoSEQ multiplex PCR, and its TCRdb copy is limited to in-frame clones, with some not included. The sample contains roughly 110,000 clones, approximately 94% of which appear only once. Looked up from germline, CDR1 is MDHEN and CDR2 is SYDVKM. V lost 2 bases, J lost 1 base, and 11 bases lay in between. The CDR3 spans 16 residues. The clonotype was recovered from a boy under two years old with hemimegalencephaly and intractable seizures. V is TRBV28 and J is TRBJ2-2, with D possibly being TRBD2 (5 bases). This material consisted of peripheral blood, taken at surgery. CDR3 coding DNA: TGTGCCAGCAGTTTAGAGATCGGGGTGAACACCGGGGAGCTGTTTTTT. Translation gives CASSLEIGVNTGELFF.